The next 30 T cell receptor beta chains were all read from a single sample in a study of blood T cell repertoires in COVID-19 (TCRdb year 2020). The library was produced with the immunoSEQ multiplex PCR assay. Not all clones reach the TCRdb copy of this immuneACCESS table, which keeps in-frame sequences only. Checked studies attribute under half of the gap to unresolved V genes and leave the rest unexplained. A total of around 300,000 clones appear in this sample, 88% of them only once. The top ten clones comprise 2.5% to 3.5% of the sample. The sample taken for sequencing was PBMCs or T cells enriched from blood (not recorded which). All receptors derive from a woman aged 45-60 years who had recovered from COVID-19.

The chain recombines TRBV4-2 with TRBJ2-1; weak D call: TRBD2 (5 bases). The ends were cut back, 1 base at V and 3 bases at J, with 13 bases in the middle. Germline V lookup: CDR1 LGHNA, CDR2 YNFKEQ. The length of the CDR3 is 16 residues. The DNA of the CDR3 is TGTGCCAGCAGCCAAGGAGAGACTAACGTCTACAATGAGCAGTTCTTC. It encodes CASSQGETNVYNEQFF.

The V and J genes are TRBV5-6 and TRBJ1-3, with D perhaps matching TRBD1 (6 bases). This CDR3 region has 14 residues. Germline V gene sequence: CDR1 SGHDT, CDR2 YYEEEE. The V end lost 5 bases, the J end lost 0 bases, and 9 bases lay between the germline ends. In nucleotides, the CDR3 is TGTGCCAGCAGGTTGACAGGCTCTGGAAACACCATATATTTT. Protein product: CASRLTGSGNTIYF.

The chain recombines TRBV30 with TRBJ1-2; D perhaps matches TRBD1 (5 bases). This CDR3 region has 12 residues. CDR1 is GTSNPN and CDR2 is SVGIG in the germline V gene (reference sequence). V lost 4 bases and J 4 bases, leaving 10 bases between the germline ends. The DNA for the CDR3 is TGTGCCTGGATACGGGGGGTCTATGGCTACACCTTC. Translated: CAWIRGVYGYTF.

The chain recombines TRBV5-6 with TRBJ1-1; D remains unclear. The CDR3 covers 12 residues. V lost 1 base to trimming and J lost 3 bases, with 4 bases between them. The V gene's germline CDR1 is SGHDT and CDR2 YYEEEE. The CDR3 reads CASSLIDTEAFF. Here the CDR3 DNA reads TGTGCCAGCAGCTTGATAGACACTGAAGCTTTCTTT.

The gene calls are TRBV4-3 and TRBJ2-5, with 7 positions matching TRBD2. Trimming at V came to 0 bases and at J to 4 bases, leaving 8 bases not matched to a gene. The CDR3 has 16 amino acids. Looked up from germline, CDR1 is LGHNA and CDR2 is YSLEER. The CDR3 spells CASSQDRGGNGETQYF. DNA for the CDR3: TGCGCCAGCAGCCAAGATCGGGGAGGGAATGGAGAGACCCAGTACTTC.

The chain uses TRBV24-1 and TRBJ1-1; D not certain. V gave up 5 bases and J gave up 8 bases, with 11 bases separating them. The CDR3 covers 12 residues. Germline CDR1 reads KGHDR; CDR2 reads SFDVKD. This CDR3 is CATSGSTGEAFF. In nucleotides, the CDR3 is TGTGCCACCAGTGGCTCGACCGGGGAAGCTTTCTTT.

The rearrangement joins TRBV30 to TRBJ1-2; D not resolved. The V gene lost 3 bases and the J gene lost 2 bases, with 7 bases spanning the gap. This CDR3 region has 12 residues. Germline V gene sequence: CDR1 GTSNPN, CDR2 SVGIG (reference sequence). The CDR3 DNA follows: TGTGCCTGGAGCCTAGGCAACTATGGCTACACCTTC. Translating gives CAWSLGNYGYTF. Filled out from reference TRBV30 and TRBJ1-2, the complete variable domain reads SQTIHQWPATLVQPVGSPLSLECTVEGTSNPNLYWYRQAAGRGLQLLFYSVGIGQISSEVPQNLSASRPQDRQFILSSKKLLLSDSGFYLCAWSLGNYGYTFGSGTRLTVV.

The chain uses TRBV5-1 and TRBJ1-1; no clear D gene. CDR1 and CDR2 (germline): SGHRS, YFSETQ. V was trimmed by 3 bases and J by 1 base, leaving 16 bases between them. The CDR3 has 16 amino acids. Here the CDR3 DNA reads TGCGCCAGCAGCTCACAACCGGGCGCGGGGAACACTGAAGCTTTCTTT. This codes for CASSSQPGAGNTEAFF.

The chain has TRBV29-1 and TRBJ2-3, with unresolved D. CDR3 length: 12 residues. The V gene's germline CDR1 is SQVTM and CDR2 ANQGSEA. Trimming pared 7 bases from V and 4 bases from J, leaving 12 bases between. In DNA, the CDR3 is TGCAGCGCGAAGCAGCAGGCAGATACGCAGTATTTT. Translated: CSAKQQADTQYF.

This rearrangement joins TRBV7-2 to TRBJ2-7, with TRBD2 matching 8 bases. CDR1 and CDR2 (germline): SGHTA, FQGNSA. This CDR3 has 15 residues. Trimming removed 6 bases from V and 0 bases from J; junction bases left unmatched: 7. The CDR3 loop reads CASRQSGGSSYEQYF. The CDR3 region has the DNA TGTGCCAGCAGACAAAGCGGGGGAAGCTCCTACGAGCAGTACTTC.

J is TRBJ2-7 and V is TRBV5-4, with 13 bases identical to TRBD2. Germline CDR1 and CDR2: SGHNT and YYREEE (reference sequence). The CDR3 length is 17 residues. The V segment lost 4 bases and the J segment 1 base; nucleotides outside the gene matches: 8. This CDR3 is CASSNGLAGVLSYEQYF. In DNA form, the CDR3 reads TGTGCCAGCAGCAACGGACTAGCGGGAGTCCTGTCCTACGAGCAGTACTTC.

The chain combines TRBV5-4 with TRBJ1-2; 8 bases fit TRBD1. CDR3 length: 14 amino acids. V lost 4 bases to trimming and J lost 2 bases; unmatched junction nucleotides: 4. Germline CDR1 reads SGHNT; CDR2 reads YYREEE (reference sequence). CDR3 DNA: TGTGCCAGCAGCCAGGGACAGGAGAACTATGGCTACACCTTC. It is translated as CASSQGQENYGYTF.

This chain uses TRBV14 with TRBJ1-2; D gene uncertain. The CDR3 is 13 amino acids. Per germline, CDR1 SGHDN and CDR2 FVKESK. V was cut by 3 bases and J by 3 bases, with 8 bases left in between. The CDR3 nucleotides are TGTGCCAGCAGCCACCGGGTCGACTATGGCTACACCTTC. As protein: CASSHRVDYGYTF.

In DNA, the CDR3 is TGTGCCAGCAGCTTACGCGGGAGGGGGCGCCAAGAGACCCAGTACTTC. Protein sequence: CASSLRGRGRQETQYF. V is TRBV3-1 (or the pseudogene TRBV3-2) and J is TRBJ2-5; TRBD2 aligns across 9 bases. This CDR3 is built from 16 residues. V was pared by 5 bases and J by 1 base, with 8 bases of the junction left unmatched. CDR1 LGHDT and CDR2 YNNKEL come from the germline V gene (reference sequence).

The chain carries TRBV5-1 and TRBJ2-5; TRBD1 aligns across 7 bases. The CDR3 is 14 residues long. Per germline, CDR1 SGHRS and CDR2 YFSETQ. The trim removed 3 bases at V and 2 bases at J, leaving 4 bases unmatched. This CDR3 reads CASSYRDSQETQYF. The CDR3, as DNA: TGCGCCAGCAGCTACCGGGACAGTCAAGAGACCCAGTACTTC.

The chain carries TRBV7-2 and TRBJ1-5; tentative D call: TRBD1 (6 bases). Per germline, CDR1 SGHTA and CDR2 FQGNSA. The CDR3 runs 15 residues. V shed 4 bases and J shed 3 bases, with 13 bases lying between them. The CDR3: CASSYSTGNNQPQHF. In DNA form, the CDR3 reads TGTGCCAGCAGCTACTCAACAGGGAACAATCAGCCCCAGCATTTT.

The chain combines TRBV28 with TRBJ1-4; a weak D match, TRBD1 (6 bases). Germline CDR1 is MDHEN and CDR2 is SYDVKM. The V end lost 5 bases, the J end lost 7 bases, and 11 bases lay between the germline ends. The CDR3 is 13 amino acids. The CDR3 loop reads CASSGGAIEKLFF. The CDR3, as DNA: TGTGCCAGCAGTGGGGGGGCTATTGAAAAACTGTTTTTT.

The chain is built from TRBV5-1 and TRBJ2-4; a weak D match, TRBD2 (5 bases). The CDR3 totals 15 residues. CDR1 is SGHRS, CDR2 YFSETQ, per germline. Trimming shortened V by 3 bases and J by 0 bases, and 10 bases separated the two germline ends. The CDR3 DNA sequence: TGCGCCAGCAGCTCGGAGGAACTAGCCAAAAACATTCAGTACTTC. This gives the protein CASSSEELAKNIQYF.

CDR3 sequence reads: CASSPQTDNEQFF. The CDR3 DNA follows: TGTGCCAGCAGTCCCCAGACAGACAATGAGCAGTTCTTC. J is TRBJ2-1 and V is TRBV6-5; maybe TRBD1 (5 bases). The ends were cut back, 5 bases at V and 5 bases at J, with 10 bases in the middle. In germline, CDR1 is MNHEY, CDR2 SVGAGI. This CDR3 region has 13 residues.

V usage is TRBV10-1 and J usage is TRBJ2-3; no clear D gene. CDR1 and CDR2 (germline): WNHNN, SYGVQD (reference sequence). Trimming cost V 4 bases and J 8 bases, with 13 bases left between them. This CDR3 is built from 13 residues. CDR3 sequence (DNA): TGCGCCAGCAGTGCGTATCGGGTTGGTACGCAGTATTTT. Its translation is CASSAYRVGTQYF.

This chain joins TRBV7-9 and TRBJ1-1; D gene ambiguous. Trimming took 2 bases from V and 0 from J, leaving 13 bases between them. This CDR3 is built from 16 residues. CDR1 SEHNR and CDR2 FQNEAQ come from the germline V gene (reference sequence). CDR3 DNA: TGTGCCAGCAGCTTACTACCGACAAAAATGAACACTGAAGCTTTCTTT. This sequence encodes CASSLLPTKMNTEAFF.

The chain recombines TRBV14 with TRBJ1-1; tentative D call: TRBD1 (5 bases). The CDR3 has 15 amino acids. V was clipped by 4 bases and J by 3 bases, with 15 bases between them. Germline assignment: CDR1 SGHDN and CDR2 FVKESK. The CDR3 sequence: CASSPGTSLYTEAFF. CDR3 in DNA: TGTGCCAGCAGCCCCGGGACTAGTCTCTACACTGAAGCTTTCTTT.

The chain employs TRBV25-1 and TRBJ2-1; TRBD1 might be the D (5 bases). The CDR3 spans 15 residues. Germline values: CDR1 MGHDK, CDR2 SYGVNS. V was cut by 6 bases and J by 4 bases, with 16 bases left in between. The chain's CDR3 is CASSEMRQGYNEQFF. CDR3 bases: TGTGCCAGCAGCGAAATGCGTCAGGGATACAATGAGCAGTTCTTC.

The V call is TRBV7-2, the J call TRBJ2-1, with 8 positions matching TRBD2. The germline V gene encodes CDR1 SGHTA and CDR2 FQGNSA. The CDR3 contains 16 residues. The V and J ends lost 5 bases and 6 bases, in that order; junction bases with no gene match: 12. The CDR3 reads CASSPQPVAGSNEQFF. In DNA form, the CDR3 reads TGTGCCAGCAGCCCCCAGCCCGTAGCGGGATCCAATGAGCAGTTCTTC.

The chain employs TRBV11-3 and TRBJ2-7; TRBD1 matches at 7 bases. The junction had 13 bases not matched to a gene; V was cut back by 5 bases and J by 3 bases. Germline V CDR1 and CDR2: SGHNT, YENEEA. The CDR3 covers 16 residues. CDR3 nucleotides: TGTGCCAGCAGCCTAAAGCCGGGACAGCGCCACTACGAGCAGTACTTC. Its translation: CASSLKPGQRHYEQYF. The full variable domain, in which reference TRBV11-3 and TRBJ2-7 provide the parts outside the CDR3, is EAGVVQSPRYKIIEKKQPVAFWCNPISGHNTLYWYLQNLGQGPELLIRYENEEAVDDSQLPKDRFSAERLKGVDSTLKIQPAELGDSAVYLCASSLKPGQRHYEQYFGPGTRLTVT.

The V call is TRBV3-1 (or the pseudogene TRBV3-2), the J call TRBJ1-1; the match to TRBD1 covers 8 bases. After removal of 3 bases from V and 1 base from J, the junction contained 4 bases not matched to a gene. Germline CDR1 is LGHDT and CDR2 is YNNKEL (reference sequence). CDR3 length equals 15 residues. DNA of the CDR3: TGTGCCAGCAGCCACGGAGACAGGGGGAACACTGAAGCTTTCTTT. Translated, it gives CASSHGDRGNTEAFF.

CDR3 nucleotide sequence: TGTGCCAGCAGACCCTGGGGGCGGGAGTACCACGAGCAGTACTTC. Translation gives CASRPWGREYHEQYF. V gene TRBV28 combines with J gene TRBJ2-7; D possibly corresponds to TRBD2 (7 bases). Germline CDR1 is MDHEN and CDR2 is SYDVKM. This CDR3 contains 15 residues. The germline V and J ends were trimmed by 6 bases and 5 bases, with 20 bases remaining between them.

This clone appeared once. The rearrangement links TRBV29-1 to TRBJ2-7; perhaps TRBD1 as D (5 bases). This CDR3 comprises 14 residues. The V end lost 7 bases, the J end lost 2 bases, and 18 bases lay between the germline ends. Germline V gene sequence: CDR1 SQVTM, CDR2 ANQGSEA. This CDR3 reads CSGGDSYTTYEQYF. The CDR3 region has the DNA TGCAGCGGGGGCGACTCCTATACTACCTACGAGCAGTACTTC.

This chain links TRBV28 with TRBJ2-6, with TRBD1 matching 8 bases. Looked up from germline, CDR1 is MDHEN and CDR2 is SYDVKM. Trimming cost V 2 bases and J 0 bases; bases outside gene matches: 9. CDR3 length: 19 amino acids. The CDR3 loop is CASSLLEQGVYSGANVLTF. DNA for the CDR3: TGTGCCAGCAGTTTACTCGAACAGGGGGTGTACTCTGGGGCCAACGTCCTGACTTTC.

CDR3: CASSRGLSGTGELFF. CDR3 nucleotide sequence: TGCGCCAGCAGCCGCGGACTCTCGGGCACCGGGGAGCTGTTTTTT. The chain recombines TRBV4-1 with TRBJ2-2, with D perhaps matching TRBD2 (5 bases). Trimming removed 4 bases at V and 4 bases at J, with 13 bases between. CDR3 size: 15 residues. In germline, CDR1 is MGHRA, CDR2 YSYEKL.